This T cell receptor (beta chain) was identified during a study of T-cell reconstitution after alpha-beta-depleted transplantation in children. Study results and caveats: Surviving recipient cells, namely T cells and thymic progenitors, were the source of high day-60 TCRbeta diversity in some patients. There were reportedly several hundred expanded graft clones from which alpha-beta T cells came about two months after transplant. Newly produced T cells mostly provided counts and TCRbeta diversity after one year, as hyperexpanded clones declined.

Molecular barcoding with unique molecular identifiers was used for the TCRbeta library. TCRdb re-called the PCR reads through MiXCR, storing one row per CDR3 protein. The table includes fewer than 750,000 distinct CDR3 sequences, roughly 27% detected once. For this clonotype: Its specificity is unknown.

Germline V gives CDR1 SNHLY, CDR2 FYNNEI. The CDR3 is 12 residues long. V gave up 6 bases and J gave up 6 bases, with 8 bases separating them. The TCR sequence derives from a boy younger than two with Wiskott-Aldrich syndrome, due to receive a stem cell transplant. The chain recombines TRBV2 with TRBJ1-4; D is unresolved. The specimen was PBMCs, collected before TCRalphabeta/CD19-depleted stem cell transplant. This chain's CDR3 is CASRERDEKLFF. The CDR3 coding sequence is TGTGCCAGCAGGGAACGGGATGAAAAACTGTTTTTT.